Below are 2 T cell receptor beta chains sequenced from a single sample in a study of blood T cell repertoires in COVID-19. The method was immunoSEQ multiplex PCR; TCRdb's version includes in-frame clones alone and lacks a portion of them. The data hold about 200,000 clones, with about 90% observed a single time. The specimen sequenced was peripheral blood. These receptors were taken from a man in his forties or fifties with active or convalescent COVID-19.

The chain links TRBV19 to TRBJ2-5, with 11 bases that match TRBD1. Germline CDR1 and CDR2: LNHDA and SQIVND (reference sequence). Trimming took 6 bases from V and 1 from J; bases not matched to a gene: 10. CDR3 length: 17 residues. This chain's CDR3 is CASSPDRGPGPQETQYF. DNA of the CDR3: TGTGCCAGTAGCCCGGACAGGGGGCCCGGACCCCAAGAGACCCAGTACTTC.

The genes are TRBV9 and TRBJ1-5; 8 bases are shared with TRBD1. The CDR3 has 15 residues. CDR1 and CDR2 from the germline V gene are SGDLS and YYNGEE. The V gene end was trimmed by 4 bases and the J gene end by 0 bases; junction bases not matched to a gene: 3. Written as DNA, the CDR3 is TGTGCCAGCAGCCGGGGGACAGGTAGCAATCAGCCCCAGCATTTT. Its translation is CASSRGTGSNQPQHF.